What follows is one T cell receptor beta chain and its context. The target antigen is unknown. This specimen comes from a study of cytomegalovirus exposure and HLA in healthy donors. With 60 Vbeta and 13 Jbeta primers, the PCR was carried out. The repertoire was sequenced with immunoSEQ multiplex PCR; TCRdb's copy has only in-frame clones and lacks some. The repertoire consists of about 140,000 clones, with about three fifths occurring once and the leading ten covering roughly 1.8%. Participants comprised healthy donors of bone marrow. Study-wide points: A later analysis linked a missense variant in DCLRE1C to the trimming of TCR beta V and J genes.

What was sequenced was PBMCs. The TCR sequence derives from a male donor in good health and CMV-seronegative.

In DNA form, the CDR3 reads TGTGCTAGTGGTCAACGGGGGACCCTCGAATCCTACGAGCAGTACTTC. Translation: CASGQRGTLESYEQYF. V usage is TRBV12-5 and J usage is TRBJ2-7; D possibly corresponds to TRBD2 (6 bases). V lost 5 bases, J lost 1 base, and 18 bases lay in between. The germline CDR1 and CDR2 sequences are LGHNT and FRNRAP. This CDR3 has 16 amino acids.